This entry features one TCR beta chain sequence. Its target is not known. These data are taken from a study of PD-1 blockade in classical Hodgkin lymphoma. Patients all relapsed after autologous stem cell transplantation, and there was variation in brentuximab vedotin exposure. V was clipped by 2 bases and J by 4 bases, with 11 bases between them. The CDR3 contains 15 residues. Germline assignment: CDR1 SGHTA and CDR2 FQGNSA. Produced via immunoSEQ multiplex PCR; TCRdb's table is partial and in-frame only. Of 30,000 to 35,000 clones in the sample, about four fifths were seen once. Study outcomes and limitations: Patients who responded completely had about the same baseline diversity as newly diagnosed patients. Healthy donors reportedly exceeded newly diagnosed patients in baseline TCR diversity. By C4D1 there was a significant rise in CD4+ TCR diversity but not in CD8+ TCR diversity.

This specimen consisted of peripheral blood mononuclear cells (PBMCs), obtained at baseline. The chain couples TRBV7-2 to TRBJ2-2; a possible D gene is TRBD1 (5 bases). This receptor was obtained from a human donor with classical Hodgkin lymphoma. The CDR3 coding sequence is TGTGCCAGCAGCTTACAGGGTTCTGGCACCGGGGAGCTGTTTTTT. It specifies CASSLQGSGTGELFF. Looking up the rest from reference TRBV7-2 and TRBJ2-2 gives the full variable domain: GAGVSQSPSNKVTEKGKDVELRCDPISGHTALYWYRQSLGQGLEFLIYFQGNSAPDKSGLPSDRFSAERTGGSVSTLTIQRTQQEDSAVYLCASSLQGSGTGELFFGEGSRLTVL.